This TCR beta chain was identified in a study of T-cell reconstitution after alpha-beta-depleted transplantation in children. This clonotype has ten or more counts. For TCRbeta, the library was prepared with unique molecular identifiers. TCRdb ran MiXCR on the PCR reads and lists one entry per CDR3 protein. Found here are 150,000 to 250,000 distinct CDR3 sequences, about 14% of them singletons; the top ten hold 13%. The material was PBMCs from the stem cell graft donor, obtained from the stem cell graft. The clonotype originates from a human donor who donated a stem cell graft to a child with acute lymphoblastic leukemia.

The CDR3 reads CSVETTGVRSGGYTF. DNA for the CDR3: TGCAGCGTTGAAACAACAGGGGTTCGGAGCGGGGGCTACACCTTC. This chain links TRBV29-1 with TRBJ1-2; 7 nucleotides match TRBD1. The CDR3 length is 15 residues. The germline CDR1 and CDR2 sequences are SQVTM and ANQGSEA. The V and J ends lost 2 bases and 8 bases, in that order; junction bases with no gene match: 14. The variable domain in full, with the rest retrieved from reference TRBV29-1 and TRBJ1-2, is SAVISQKPSRDICQRGTSLTIQCQVDSQVTMMFWYRQQPGQSLTLIATANQGSEATYESGFVIDKFPISRPNLTFSTLTVSNMSPEDSSIYLCSVETTGVRSGGYTFGSGTRLTVV.